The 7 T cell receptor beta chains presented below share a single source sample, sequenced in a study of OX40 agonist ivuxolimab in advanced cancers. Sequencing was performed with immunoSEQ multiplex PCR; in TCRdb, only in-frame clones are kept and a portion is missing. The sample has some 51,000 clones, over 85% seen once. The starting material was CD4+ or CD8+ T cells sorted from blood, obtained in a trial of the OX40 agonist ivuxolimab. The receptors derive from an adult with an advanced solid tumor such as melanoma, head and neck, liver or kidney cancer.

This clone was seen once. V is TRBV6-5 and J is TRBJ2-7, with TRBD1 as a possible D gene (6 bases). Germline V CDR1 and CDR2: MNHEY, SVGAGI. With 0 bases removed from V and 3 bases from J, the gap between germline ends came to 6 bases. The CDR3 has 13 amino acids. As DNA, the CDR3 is TGTGCCAGCAGTTACTCGACAGGCTACGAGCAGTACTTC. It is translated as CASSYSTGYEQYF.

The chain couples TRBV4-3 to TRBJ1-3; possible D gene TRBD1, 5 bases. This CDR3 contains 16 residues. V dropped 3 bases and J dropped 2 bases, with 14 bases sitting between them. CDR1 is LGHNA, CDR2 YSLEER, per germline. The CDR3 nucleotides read TGCGCCAGCAGCCAGGGGGGGGTACCGCCTGGAAACACCATATATTTT. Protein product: CASSQGGVPPGNTIYF.

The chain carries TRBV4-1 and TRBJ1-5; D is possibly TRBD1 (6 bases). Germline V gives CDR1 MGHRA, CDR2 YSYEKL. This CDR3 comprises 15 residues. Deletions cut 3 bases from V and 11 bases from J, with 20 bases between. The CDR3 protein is CASSHDARGGNAQHF. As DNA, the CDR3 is TGCGCCAGCAGCCATGATGCCAGGGGTGGGAATGCCCAGCATTTT.

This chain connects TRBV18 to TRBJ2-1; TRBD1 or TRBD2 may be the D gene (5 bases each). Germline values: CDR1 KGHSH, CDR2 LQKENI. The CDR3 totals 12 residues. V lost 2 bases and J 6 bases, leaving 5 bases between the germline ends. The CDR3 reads CASSPGGNEQFF. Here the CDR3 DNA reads TGTGCCAGCTCACCAGGGGGCAATGAGCAGTTCTTC.

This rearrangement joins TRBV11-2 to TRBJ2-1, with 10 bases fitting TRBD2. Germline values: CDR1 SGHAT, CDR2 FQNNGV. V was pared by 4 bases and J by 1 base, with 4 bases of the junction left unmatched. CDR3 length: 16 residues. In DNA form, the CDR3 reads TGTGCCAGCAGCTCGCGGACTAGCGGTTCCTACAATGAGCAGTTCTTC. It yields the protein CASSSRTSGSYNEQFF.

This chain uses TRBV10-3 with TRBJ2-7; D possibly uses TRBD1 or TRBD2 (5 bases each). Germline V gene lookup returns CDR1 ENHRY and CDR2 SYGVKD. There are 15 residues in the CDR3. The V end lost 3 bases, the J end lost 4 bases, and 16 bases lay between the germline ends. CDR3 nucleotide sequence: TGTGCCATCAGTGAATCCGGGACCGAGTCTTACGAGCAGTACTTC. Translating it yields CAISESGTESYEQYF.

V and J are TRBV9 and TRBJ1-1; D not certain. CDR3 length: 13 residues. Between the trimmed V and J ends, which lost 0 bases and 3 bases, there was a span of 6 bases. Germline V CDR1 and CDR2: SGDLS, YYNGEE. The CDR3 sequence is CASSVAGDTEAFF. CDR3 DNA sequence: TGTGCCAGCAGCGTAGCCGGAGACACTGAAGCTTTCTTT.